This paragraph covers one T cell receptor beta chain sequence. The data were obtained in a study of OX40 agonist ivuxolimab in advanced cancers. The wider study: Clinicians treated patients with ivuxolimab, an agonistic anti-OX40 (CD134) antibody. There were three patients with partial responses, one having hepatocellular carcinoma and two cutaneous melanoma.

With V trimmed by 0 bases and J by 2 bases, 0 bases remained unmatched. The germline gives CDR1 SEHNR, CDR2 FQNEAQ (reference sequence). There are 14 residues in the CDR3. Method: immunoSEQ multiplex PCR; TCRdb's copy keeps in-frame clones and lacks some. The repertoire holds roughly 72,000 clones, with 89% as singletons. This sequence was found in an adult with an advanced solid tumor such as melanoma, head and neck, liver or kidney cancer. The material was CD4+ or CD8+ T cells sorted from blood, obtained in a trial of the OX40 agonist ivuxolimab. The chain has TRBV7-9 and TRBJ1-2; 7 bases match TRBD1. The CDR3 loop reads CASSLADRNYGYTF. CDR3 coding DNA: TGTGCCAGCAGCTTAGCGGACAGGAACTATGGCTACACCTTC.